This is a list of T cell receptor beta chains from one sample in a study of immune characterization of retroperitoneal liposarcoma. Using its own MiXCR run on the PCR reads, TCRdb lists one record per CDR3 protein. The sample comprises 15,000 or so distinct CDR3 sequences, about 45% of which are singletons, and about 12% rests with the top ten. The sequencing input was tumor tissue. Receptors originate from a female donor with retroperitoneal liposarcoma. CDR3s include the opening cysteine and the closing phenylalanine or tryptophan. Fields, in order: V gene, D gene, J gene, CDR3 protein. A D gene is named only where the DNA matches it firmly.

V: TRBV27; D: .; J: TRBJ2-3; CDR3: CASSFWGASTDTQYF
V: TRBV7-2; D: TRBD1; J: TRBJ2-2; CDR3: CASSRQGNTGELFF
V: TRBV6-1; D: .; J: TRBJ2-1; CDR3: CASTINYEQFF
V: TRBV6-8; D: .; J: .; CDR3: CASSAQAGVRSYEQYF
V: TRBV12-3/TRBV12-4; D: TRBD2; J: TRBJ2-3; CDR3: CASGGVEAGRGDTQYF
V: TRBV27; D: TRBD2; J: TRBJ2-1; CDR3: CASSLRGGTSGNEQFF
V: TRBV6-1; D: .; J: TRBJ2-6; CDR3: CASSPGFGANVLTF
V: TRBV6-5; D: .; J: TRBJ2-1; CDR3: CASSYSAQETQFF
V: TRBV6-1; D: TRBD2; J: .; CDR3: CASSSGTSGSAEQYF
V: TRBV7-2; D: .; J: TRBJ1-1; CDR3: CASDNRGMNTEAFF
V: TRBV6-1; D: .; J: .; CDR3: CASSERQVSSYNEQYF
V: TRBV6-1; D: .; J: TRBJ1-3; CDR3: CASGGGHRGVGNTIYF
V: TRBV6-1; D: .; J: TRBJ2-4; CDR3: CASIKFLDSVFGQLF
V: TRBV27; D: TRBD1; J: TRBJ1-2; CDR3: CASQGMNRGGGAYGYTF